This T cell receptor (beta chain) stems from a study of regulatory T cells in long-lasting Graves disease. From germline, CDR1 is SGDLS and CDR2 YYNGEE. The CDR3 sequence is 15 residues long. Trimming took 0 bases from V and 6 from J; bases not matched to a gene: 8. This clonotype was recorded at least ten times. Time point in this sample: newly diagnosed GD, antithyroid drugs for less than 3 months. TCR sequences were obtained from RNA taken from PBMCs. According to the study, TCR beta libraries were built with iRepertoire HTBI primers and CDR3-region Arm-PCR. Each CDR3 protein is one row after TCRdb ran MiXCR on the multiplex PCR reads. This repertoire shows 400,000 to 500,000 distinct CDR3 sequences, 15% to 20% found once; its top ten account for approximately 22%. In addition, the sample was reused for a study of T cells in Graves' hyperthyroidism and ophthalmopathy.

The clonotype was recovered from a woman aged 18-35 years with Graves disease. The sequenced sample was peripheral blood mononuclear cells (PBMCs), obtained at new diagnosis, from a patient treated with antithyroid drugs. The chain recombines TRBV9 with TRBJ1-1, with TRBD1 identical over 7 bases. CDR3 nucleotides: TGTGCCAGCAGCGTAGACGGAACTACAGGGGCTGAAGCTTTCTTT. It codes for CASSVDGTTGAEAFF. Based on the CDR3 plus reference TRBV9 and TRBJ1-1, the full variable domain is DSGVTQTPKHLITATGQRVTLRCSPRSGDLSVYWYQQSLDQGLQFLIQYYNGEERAKGNILERFSAQQFPDLHSELNLSSLELGDSALYFCASSVDGTTGAEAFFGQGTRLTVV.